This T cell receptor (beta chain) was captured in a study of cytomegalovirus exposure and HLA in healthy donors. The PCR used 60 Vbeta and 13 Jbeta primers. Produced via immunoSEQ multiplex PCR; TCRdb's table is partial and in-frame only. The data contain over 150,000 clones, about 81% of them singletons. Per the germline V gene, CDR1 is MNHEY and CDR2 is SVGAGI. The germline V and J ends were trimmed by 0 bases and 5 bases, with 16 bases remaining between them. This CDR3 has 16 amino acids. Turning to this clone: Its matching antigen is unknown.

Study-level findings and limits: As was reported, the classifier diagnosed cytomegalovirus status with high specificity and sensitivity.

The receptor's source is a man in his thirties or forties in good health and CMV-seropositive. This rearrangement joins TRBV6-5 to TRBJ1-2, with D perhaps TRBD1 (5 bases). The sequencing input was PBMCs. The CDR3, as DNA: TGTGCCAGCAGTTACTCGAGCGGGGGGAAGGTTTATGGCTACACCTTC. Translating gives CASSYSSGGKVYGYTF.